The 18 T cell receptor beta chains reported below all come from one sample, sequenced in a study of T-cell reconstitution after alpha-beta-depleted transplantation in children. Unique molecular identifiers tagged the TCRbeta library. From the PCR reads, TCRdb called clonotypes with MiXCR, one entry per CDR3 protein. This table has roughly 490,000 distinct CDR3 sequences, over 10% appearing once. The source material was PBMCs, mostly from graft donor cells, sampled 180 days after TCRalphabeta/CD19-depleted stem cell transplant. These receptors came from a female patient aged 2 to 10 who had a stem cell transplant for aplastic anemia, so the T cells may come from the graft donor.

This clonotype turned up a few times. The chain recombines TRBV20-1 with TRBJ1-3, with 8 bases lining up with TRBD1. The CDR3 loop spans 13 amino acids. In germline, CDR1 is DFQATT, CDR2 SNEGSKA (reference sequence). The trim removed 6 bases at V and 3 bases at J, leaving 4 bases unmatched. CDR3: CSAPTGVGNTIYF. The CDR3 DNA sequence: TGCAGTGCCCCGACAGGGGTTGGAAACACCATATATTTT.

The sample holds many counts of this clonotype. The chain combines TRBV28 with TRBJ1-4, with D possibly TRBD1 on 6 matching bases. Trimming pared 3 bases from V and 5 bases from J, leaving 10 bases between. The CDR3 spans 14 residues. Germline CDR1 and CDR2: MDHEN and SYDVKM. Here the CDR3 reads CASSFGGPNEKLFF. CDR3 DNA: TGTGCCAGCAGTTTCGGGGGCCCCAATGAAAAACTGTTTTTT.

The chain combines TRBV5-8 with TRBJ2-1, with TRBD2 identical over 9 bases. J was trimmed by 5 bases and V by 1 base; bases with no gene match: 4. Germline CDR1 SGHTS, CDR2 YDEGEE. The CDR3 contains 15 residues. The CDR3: CASSLMAGGDNEQFF. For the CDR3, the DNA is TGTGCCAGCAGCTTGATGGCGGGAGGGGACAATGAGCAGTTCTTC.

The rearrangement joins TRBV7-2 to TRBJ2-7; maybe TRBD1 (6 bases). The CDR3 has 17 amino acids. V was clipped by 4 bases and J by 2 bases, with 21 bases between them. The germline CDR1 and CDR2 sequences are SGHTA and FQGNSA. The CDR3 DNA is TGTGCCAGCAGCTCACACTCCACAGGGAGTGTCCCCTACGAGCAGTACGTC. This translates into CASSSHSTGSVPYEQYV.

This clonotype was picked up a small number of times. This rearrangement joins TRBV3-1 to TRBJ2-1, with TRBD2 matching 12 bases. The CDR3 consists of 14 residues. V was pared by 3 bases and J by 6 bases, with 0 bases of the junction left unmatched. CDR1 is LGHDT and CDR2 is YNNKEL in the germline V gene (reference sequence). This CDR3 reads CASSQTSGSNEQFF. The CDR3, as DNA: TGTGCCAGCAGCCAGACTAGCGGGAGCAATGAGCAGTTCTTC.

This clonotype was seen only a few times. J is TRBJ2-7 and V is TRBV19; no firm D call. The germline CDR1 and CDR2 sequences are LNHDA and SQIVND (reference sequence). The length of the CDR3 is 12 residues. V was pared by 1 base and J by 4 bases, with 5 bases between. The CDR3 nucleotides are TGTGCCAGTAGTATAGCGGGTTACGAGCAGTACTTC. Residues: CASSIAGYEQYF. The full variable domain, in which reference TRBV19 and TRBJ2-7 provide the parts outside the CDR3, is DGGITQSPKYLFRKEGQNVTLSCEQNLNHDAMYWYRQDPGQGLRLIYYSQIVNDFQKGDIAEGYSVSREKKESFPLTVTSAQKNPTAFYLCASSIAGYEQYFGPGTRLTVT.

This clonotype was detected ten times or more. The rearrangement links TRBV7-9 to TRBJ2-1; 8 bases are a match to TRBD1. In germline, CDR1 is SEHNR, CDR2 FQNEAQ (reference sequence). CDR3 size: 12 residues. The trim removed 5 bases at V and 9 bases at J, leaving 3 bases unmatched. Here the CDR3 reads CASSQTGGEQFF. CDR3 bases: TGTGCCAGCAGCCAAACAGGGGGTGAGCAGTTCTTC.

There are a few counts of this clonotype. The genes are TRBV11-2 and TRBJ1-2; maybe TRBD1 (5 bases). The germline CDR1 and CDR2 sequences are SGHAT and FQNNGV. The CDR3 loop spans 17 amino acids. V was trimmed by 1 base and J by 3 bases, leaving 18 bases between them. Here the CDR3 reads CASSLAPEGPPHYGYTF. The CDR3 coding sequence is TGTGCCAGCAGCTTAGCCCCTGAGGGGCCTCCCCACTATGGCTACACCTTC.

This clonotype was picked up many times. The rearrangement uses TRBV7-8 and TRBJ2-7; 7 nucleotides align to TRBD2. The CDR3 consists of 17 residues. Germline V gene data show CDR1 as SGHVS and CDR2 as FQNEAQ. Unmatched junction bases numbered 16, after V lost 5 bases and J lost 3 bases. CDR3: CASSPSRRGRDFYEQYV. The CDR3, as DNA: TGTGCCAGCAGCCCCTCCCGAAGAGGGAGGGACTTCTACGAGCAGTACGTC.

CDR3 residues: CASSLLRSRTDTQYF. Written as DNA, the CDR3 is TGTGCCAGCAGCTTACTGAGGTCGCGCACAGATACGCAGTATTTT. The chain joins TRBV7-2 to TRBJ2-3; D not certain. The CDR3 sequence is 15 residues long. In germline, CDR1 is SGHTA, CDR2 FQGNSA. Trimming left V 2 bases short and J 1 base short, with 10 bases between.

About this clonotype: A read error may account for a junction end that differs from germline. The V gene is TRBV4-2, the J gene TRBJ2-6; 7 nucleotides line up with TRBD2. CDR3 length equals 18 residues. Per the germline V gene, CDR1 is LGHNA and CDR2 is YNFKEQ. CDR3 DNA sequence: TGTGTCAGCAGCCGTGGTACTAGCGAGAGCTCTGGGGCCAACGTCCTGACTTTC. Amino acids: CVSSRGTSESSGANVLTF.

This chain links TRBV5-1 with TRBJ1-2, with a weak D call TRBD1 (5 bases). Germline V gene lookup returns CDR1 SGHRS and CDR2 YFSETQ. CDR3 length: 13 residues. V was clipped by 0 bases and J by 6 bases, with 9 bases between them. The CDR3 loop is CASSLGRENGYTF. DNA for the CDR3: TGCGCCAGCAGCTTGGGCAGGGAAAATGGCTACACCTTC.

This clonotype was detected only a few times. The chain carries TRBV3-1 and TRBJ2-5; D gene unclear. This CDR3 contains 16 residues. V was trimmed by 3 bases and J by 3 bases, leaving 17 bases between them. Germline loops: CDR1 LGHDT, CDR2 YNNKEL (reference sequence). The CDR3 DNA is TGTGCCAGCAGCCAGAGGTGGCAGTACATTAAAGAGACCCAGTACTTC. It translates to CASSQRWQYIKETQYF.

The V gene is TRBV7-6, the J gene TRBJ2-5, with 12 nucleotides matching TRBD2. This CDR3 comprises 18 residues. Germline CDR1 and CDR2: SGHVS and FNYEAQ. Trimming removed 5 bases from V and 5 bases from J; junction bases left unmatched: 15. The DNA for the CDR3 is TGTGCCAGCAGCGGAATACTAGCGGGAGGACCTCCTACGGAGACCCAGTACTTC. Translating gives CASSGILAGGPPTETQYF.

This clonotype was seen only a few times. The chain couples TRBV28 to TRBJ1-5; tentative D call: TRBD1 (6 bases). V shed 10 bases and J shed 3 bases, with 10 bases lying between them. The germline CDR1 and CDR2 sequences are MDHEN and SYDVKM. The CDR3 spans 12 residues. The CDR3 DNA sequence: TGTGCCATACAGGGCAACAATCAGCCCCAGCATTTT. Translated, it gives CAIQGNNQPQHF.

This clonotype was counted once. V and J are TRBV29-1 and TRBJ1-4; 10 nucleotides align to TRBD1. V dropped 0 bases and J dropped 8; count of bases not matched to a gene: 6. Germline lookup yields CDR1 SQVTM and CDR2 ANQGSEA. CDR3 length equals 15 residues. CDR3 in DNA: TGCAGCGTTGAAGATCCTGACAGGGGGCGCGAAAAACTGTTTTTT. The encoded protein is CSVEDPDRGREKLFF.

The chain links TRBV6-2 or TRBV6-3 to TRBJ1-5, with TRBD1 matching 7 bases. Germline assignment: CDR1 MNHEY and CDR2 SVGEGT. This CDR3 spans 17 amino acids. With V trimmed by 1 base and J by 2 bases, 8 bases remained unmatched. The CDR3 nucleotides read TGTGCCAGCAGTTACTTACCGACCGGGACAGGCAATCAGCCCCAGCATTTT. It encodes CASSYLPTGTGNQPQHF.

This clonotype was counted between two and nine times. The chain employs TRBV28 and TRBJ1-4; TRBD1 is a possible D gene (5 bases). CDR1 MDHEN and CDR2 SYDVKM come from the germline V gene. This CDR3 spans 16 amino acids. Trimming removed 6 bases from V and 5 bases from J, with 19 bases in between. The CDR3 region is CASSSHGPRGNEKLFF. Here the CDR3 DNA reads TGTGCCAGCAGCTCCCACGGGCCGCGGGGGAATGAAAAACTGTTTTTT.